Presented here are 15 T cell receptor beta chains from one specimen sequenced in a study of T cells in Graves' hyperthyroidism and ophthalmopathy (dated by TCRdb to between 2018 and 2021). The library came from multiplex PCR. The sequencer listed for this sample is Illumina HiSeq 2000. Amplification of TCR beta CDR3 regions was carried out from RNA transcripts. A first-round RT-PCR of the TCR CDR3 used the HTBI primer set with the Qiagen OneStep RT-PCR kit. The public reads were reanalyzed by TCRdb: fastp trimming at Q25, MiXCR alignment, in-frame beta chains only. CDR3 protein sequences are deduplicated, and each keeps its most common genes and DNA. The sample table lists hundreds of thousands of distinct CDR3 sequences, 15% to 20% of them with a count of one. The ten largest clones represent roughly 47% of the sample. The specimen was blood. These receptors originate from a man aged 40-49 years with Graves' ophthalmopathy.

The rearrangement links TRBV7-3 to TRBJ2-7, with 13 positions matching TRBD2. Trimming took 5 bases from V and 4 from J; bases not matched to a gene: 2. The CDR3 has 14 residues. Germline CDR1 SGHTA, CDR2 FQGTGA. The CDR3 region is CASSTSGGAYEQYF. The DNA of the CDR3 is TGTGCCAGCAGCACTAGCGGGGGGGCTTACGAGCAGTACTTC.

This clonotype appeared a few times. The genes are TRBV29-1 and TRBJ2-7, with D unresolved. Trimming stripped 6 bases from V and 0 bases from J, with 12 bases between. The CDR3 spans 13 residues. Germline assignment: CDR1 SQVTM and CDR2 ANQGSEA. The CDR3 loop reads CSVDTDSSYEQYF. CDR3 DNA: TGCAGCGTCGACACCGATAGCTCCTACGAGCAGTACTTC.

This clonotype was seen many times. V and J are TRBV30 and TRBJ1-1, with D unresolved. Trimming pared 7 bases from V and 8 bases from J, leaving 23 bases between. Germline assignment: CDR1 GTSNPN and CDR2 SVGIG (reference sequence). The CDR3 is 14 amino acids. CDR3 nucleotides: TGTGCCTCCTCTTCAGGAAAATCGGCCAGGGAAGCTTTCTTT. Amino acid sequence: CASSSGKSAREAFF.

V gene TRBV28 combines with J gene TRBJ1-3; possibly TRBD1 for D (6 bases). Germline V gene sequence: CDR1 MDHEN, CDR2 SYDVKM. The V gene lost 6 bases and the J gene lost 3 bases, with 18 bases spanning the gap. This CDR3 contains 16 residues. The CDR3 reads CASSRPLQGIGNTIYF. CDR3 coding DNA: TGTGCCAGCAGCCGACCCCTACAGGGAATTGGAAACACCATATATTTT.

J is TRBJ2-2 and V is TRBV20-1; 12 bases map to TRBD2. The CDR3 runs 14 residues. With 3 bases clipped from V and 6 bases from J, the junction kept 2 bases outside the gene matches. Germline V gene sequence: CDR1 DFQATT, CDR2 SNEGSKA (reference sequence). The CDR3 loop is CSARTSGSSGELFF. In DNA, the CDR3 is TGCAGTGCTAGGACTAGCGGGAGCTCCGGGGAGCTGTTTTTT.

This clonotype was detected only a few times. J is TRBJ1-1 and V is TRBV28; tentatively, D is TRBD1 (6 bases). In germline, CDR1 is MDHEN, CDR2 SYDVKM. This CDR3 region has 13 residues. Trimming took off 8 bases at V and 0 bases at J, with 10 bases between the two ends. The CDR3 is CASVGGLNTEAFF. The DNA for the CDR3 is TGTGCCAGCGTGGGGGGGCTGAACACTGAAGCTTTCTTT.

The chain uses TRBV6-1 and TRBJ2-4, with 13 positions matching TRBD2. Germline lookup yields CDR1 MNHNS and CDR2 SASEGT. V trimming: 4 bases; J trimming: 7 bases; junction bases outside the gene matches: 7. The CDR3 is 16 amino acids. The CDR3 coding sequence is TGTGCCAGCAGTGGGACTAGCGGGGGCCCCGGGAACATTCAGTACTTC. Translated: CASSGTSGGPGNIQYF.

This clonotype has a handful of counts. This sequence joins TRBV9 and TRBJ1-1; 7 nucleotides line up with TRBD1. This CDR3 is built from 15 residues. Germline trimming cut 6 bases from V and 4 bases from J; bases unmatched to any gene: 12. Per germline, CDR1 SGDLS and CDR2 YYNGEE. CDR3 DNA: TGTGCCAGCACCCTGGACAGGCCCATGGGCACTGAAGCTTTCTTT. Amino acids: CASTLDRPMGTEAFF.

The table lists this clonotype with many counts. The chain recombines TRBV20-1 with TRBJ2-3; either TRBD1 or TRBD2 may fit D (5 bases each). Germline V gives CDR1 DFQATT, CDR2 SNEGSKA (reference sequence). V lost 6 bases and J 4 bases, leaving 20 bases between the germline ends. This CDR3 region has 15 residues. The CDR3: CSAMGTSQDADTQYF. CDR3 DNA sequence: TGCAGTGCGATGGGGACCTCGCAGGACGCAGATACGCAGTATTTT.

The chain recombines TRBV7-2 with TRBJ1-1; the D gene is possibly TRBD1 (6 bases). V was trimmed by 1 base and J by 5 bases, leaving 11 bases between them. The germline CDR1 and CDR2 sequences are SGHTA and FQGNSA. This CDR3 region has 14 residues. The CDR3 nucleotides are TGTGCCAGCAGCTTAGTAAAGGGGGGTACTGAAGCTTTCTTT. Amino acid sequence: CASSLVKGGTEAFF.

A word on this clonotype: This may arise from a read error, as a much more abundant clone is one base away. The chain uses TRBV7-3 and TRBJ2-3; D unresolved. V was cut by 1 base and J by 1 base, with 9 bases left in between. Germline V gene sequence: CDR1 SGHTA, CDR2 FQGTGA. The CDR3 length is 15 residues. The CDR3 DNA sequence: TGTGCCAGCAGCTTAATGGGCCCTGGCACAGATACGCAGTATTTT. It codes for CASSLMGPGTDTQYF. The full variable domain, its missing parts supplied by reference TRBV7-3 and TRBJ2-3, is GAGVSQTPSNKVTEKGKYVELRCDPISGHTALYWYRQSLGQGPEFLIYFQGTGAADDSGLPNDRFFAVRPEGSVSTLKIQRTERGDSAVYLCASSLMGPGTDTQYFGPGTRLTVL.

In its sample, this clonotype was seen many times. The chain joins TRBV5-1 to TRBJ1-4; D may be TRBD1 (5 bases). Germline CDR1 is SGHRS and CDR2 is YFSETQ. The CDR3 has 13 residues. Trimming took off 2 bases at V and 8 bases at J, with 10 bases between the two ends. The CDR3 here is CASSFQGGEKLFF. As DNA, the CDR3 is TGCGCCAGCAGCTTTCAGGGAGGCGAAAAACTGTTTTTT.

This rearrangement joins TRBV6-1 to TRBJ1-3, with D possibly TRBD1 on 5 matching bases. The germline gives CDR1 MNHNS, CDR2 SASEGT. CDR3 length: 16 residues. Trimming pared 2 bases from V and 2 bases from J, leaving 13 bases between. CDR3 sequence (DNA): TGTGCCAGCAGTGAAAGGGGAAAAGGAACTGGAAACACCATATATTTT. It encodes CASSERGKGTGNTIYF.

This clonotype has ten or more counts. The rearrangement joins TRBV5-1 to TRBJ2-5; 12 bases line up with TRBD1. The CDR3 runs to 14 residues. After removal of 5 bases from V and 5 bases from J, the junction contained 4 bases not matched to a gene. The V gene's germline CDR1 is SGHRS and CDR2 YFSETQ. The CDR3 DNA follows: TGCGCCAGCAGAGGGACAGGGGGCGAGGAGACCCAGTACTTC. Residues: CASRGTGGEETQYF.

This clonotype was observed a handful of times. The chain couples TRBV6-5 to TRBJ2-7; weak D call: TRBD2 (5 bases). V was pared by 0 bases and J by 3 bases, with 12 bases between. Looked up from germline, CDR1 is MNHEY and CDR2 is SVGAGI. The CDR3 sequence is 15 residues long. This CDR3 is CASSYSFDGGYEQYF. DNA of the CDR3: TGTGCCAGCAGTTACTCGTTCGACGGAGGCTACGAGCAGTACTTC.